Sequencing of this T cell receptor beta chain was carried out in a study of T cells in Graves' hyperthyroidism and ophthalmopathy. TCR beta CDR3 sequences were amplified from RNA transcripts. A set of HTBI primers served as the primers for a first-round RT-PCR of the TCR CDR3. TCRdb analysed the multiplex PCR reads with MiXCR anew, one entry per CDR3 protein. This table holds around 350,000 distinct CDR3 sequences, over 10% found once. The germline V gene has CDR1 LGHNA and CDR2 YNFKEQ. Unmatched junction bases numbered 4, after V lost 3 bases and J lost 2 bases. This CDR3 contains 16 residues. This clonotype was seen only a few times.

The V and J genes are TRBV4-2 and TRBJ2-7; 13 nucleotides line up with TRBD2. The sequence came from a woman in her late teens or twenties with Graves' hyperthyroidism. The sequenced material came from blood. CDR3 DNA: TGTGCCAGCAGCCAGGCTACTAGCGGGAGGGCCTACGAGCAGTACTTC. This gives the protein CASSQATSGRAYEQYF.